What follows are 30 T cell receptor beta chains derived from one specimen sequenced in a study of cytomegalovirus exposure and HLA in healthy donors. The repertoire was sequenced with immunoSEQ multiplex PCR; TCRdb's copy has only in-frame clones and lacks some. The sample shows 150,000 to 200,000 clones, more than 75% of them seen only once. Specimen: PBMCs. The receptors here all came from a man aged 18-30 years in good health and CMV-seronegative.

The chain uses TRBV27 and TRBJ2-1; a possible D gene is TRBD2 (6 bases). Trimming shortened V by 5 bases and J by 1 base, and 12 bases separated the two germline ends. The CDR3 is 15 amino acids. CDR1 is MNHEY and CDR2 is SMNVEV in the germline V gene (reference sequence). CDR3 sequence (DNA): TGTGCCAGCAGTCCCGGGGCGGGGTCCTACAATGAGCAGTTCTTC. This translates into CASSPGAGSYNEQFF.

This clone was recorded only once. The chain combines TRBV11-2 with TRBJ1-2, with 7 nucleotides matching TRBD1. CDR3 length equals 15 residues. V was clipped by 5 bases and J by 3 bases; unmatched bases: 9. Per the germline V gene, CDR1 is SGHAT and CDR2 is FQNNGV. The DNA for the CDR3 is TGTGCCAGCAGCCCGACAGGGCCCCTAGACTATGGCTACACCTTC. Its protein product is CASSPTGPLDYGYTF.

V is TRBV4-2 and J is TRBJ2-2, with 9 positions matching TRBD1. V lost 1 base, J lost 7 bases, and 4 bases stayed unmatched. Germline assignment: CDR1 LGHNA and CDR2 YNFKEQ. The CDR3 length is 15 residues. The CDR3 DNA follows: TGTGCCAGCAGCCAAGTAACAGGGGGCTTCGGGGAGCTGTTTTTT. It encodes CASSQVTGGFGELFF.

The J gene is TRBJ1-2, the V gene TRBV28, with 9 bases fitting TRBD1. The V segment lost 6 bases and the J segment 2 bases; nucleotides outside the gene matches: 7. The germline V gene has CDR1 MDHEN and CDR2 SYDVKM. The CDR3 has 15 amino acids. CDR3: CASRPPGTGNYGYTF. The CDR3 DNA reads as TGTGCCAGCAGACCCCCCGGGACAGGGAACTATGGCTACACCTTC.

The V gene is TRBV6-1, the J gene TRBJ1-1; D may be TRBD1 (5 bases). This CDR3 spans 12 amino acids. CDR1 and CDR2 from the germline V gene are MNHNS and SASEGT. The ends were cut back, 4 bases at V and 11 bases at J, with 14 bases in the middle. CDR3: CASSAAPGGAFF. DNA for the CDR3: TGTGCCAGCAGTGCCGCCCCCGGGGGTGCTTTCTTT.

The V call is TRBV9, the J call TRBJ1-3; TRBD1 might be the D (5 bases). Germline CDR1 reads SGDLS; CDR2 reads YYNGEE. The CDR3 has 15 amino acids. Between the trimmed V and J ends, which lost 4 bases and 4 bases, there was a span of 15 bases. CDR3 in amino acids: CASSHRLFQGNTIYF. As DNA, the CDR3 is TGTGCCAGCAGCCACAGGTTGTTCCAGGGAAACACCATATATTTT.

V is TRBV4-1 and J is TRBJ2-7; D is undetermined. CDR1 and CDR2 (germline): MGHRA, YSYEKL. Trimming cost V 0 bases and J 2 bases, with 8 bases left between them. The CDR3 runs 14 residues. The CDR3 nucleotides are TGCGCCAGCAGCCAAGATGCCACAGCCTACGAGCAGTACGTC. This gives the protein CASSQDATAYEQYV.

This clone was observed a single time. One end of the junction is discordant with germline, which a read error may explain. The rearrangement joins TRBV18 to TRBJ1-4; D perhaps matches TRBD1 (5 bases). Germline V gene sequence: CDR1 KGHSH, CDR2 LQKENI. The CDR3 has 14 amino acids. The DNA of the CDR3 is TGTGCCAGCTCACCGGGACGGACTATTGAAAAACTGTTTTTT. Protein product: CASSPGRTIEKLFF.

The chain recombines TRBV6-5 with TRBJ2-3; D is ambiguous. CDR3 size: 13 residues. V gave up 6 bases and J gave up 4 bases, with 11 bases separating them. Germline V gives CDR1 MNHEY, CDR2 SVGAGI. The CDR3: CASSPEVADTQYF. CDR3 coding DNA: TGTGCCAGCAGCCCTGAGGTGGCAGATACGCAGTATTTT.

V and J are TRBV5-6 and TRBJ2-1; 9 nucleotides line up with TRBD2. CDR1 and CDR2 (germline): SGHDT, YYEEEE. V dropped 5 bases and J dropped 7; count of bases not matched to a gene: 10. The CDR3 extends over 15 amino acids. The DNA of the CDR3 is TGTGCCAGCAGTGAGGCGGGAGGGCGGGCGAATGAGCAGTTCTTC. Translated: CASSEAGGRANEQFF.

The rearrangement joins TRBV27 to TRBJ2-7, with 10 positions matching TRBD2. Germline CDR1 MNHEY, CDR2 SMNVEV (reference sequence). The CDR3 is made up of 16 amino acids. The ends lost 6 bases at V and 2 bases at J; junction bases unmatched: 10. In DNA form, the CDR3 reads TGTGCCAGCAGACCTAGGACTAGCGGCGTTCCCTACGAGCAGTACTTC. As protein: CASRPRTSGVPYEQYF.

The rearrangement uses TRBV15 and TRBJ1-3; 7 bases fit TRBD1. Unmatched junction bases numbered 6, after V lost 0 bases and J lost 4 bases. CDR3 length equals 16 residues. Germline values: CDR1 LNHNV, CDR2 YYDKDF (reference sequence). The CDR3 DNA follows: TGTGCCACCAGCAGAGATGCGACAGGGTCAGGAAACACCATATATTTT. Protein sequence: CATSRDATGSGNTIYF.

This sequence joins TRBV5-1 and TRBJ2-3; TRBD1 matches at 9 bases. This CDR3 comprises 16 residues. CDR1 and CDR2 (germline): SGHRS, YFSETQ. The V segment lost 4 bases and the J segment 1 base; nucleotides outside the gene matches: 7. CDR3 protein: CASSQGQGGGTDTQYF. In nucleotides, the CDR3 is TGCGCCAGCAGCCAGGGACAGGGCGGGGGCACAGATACGCAGTATTTT.

This clone appeared once. This chain joins TRBV7-6 and TRBJ2-1; 12 nucleotides agree with TRBD2. The V and J ends lost 5 bases and 7 bases, in that order; junction bases with no gene match: 21. The CDR3 sequence is 20 residues long. CDR1 is SGHVS and CDR2 is FNYEAQ in the germline V gene. The chain's CDR3 is CASSPRGGESSGRAGNEQFF. The CDR3 nucleotides read TGTGCCAGCAGCCCGAGGGGGGGAGAGTCTAGCGGGAGGGCTGGTAATGAGCAGTTCTTC.

This clone has a single count. The J gene is TRBJ1-4, the V gene TRBV5-4; TRBD1 agrees at 7 bases. Germline trimming cut 4 bases from V and 14 bases from J; bases unmatched to any gene: 8. Germline V gene lookup returns CDR1 SGHNT and CDR2 YYREEE (reference sequence). This CDR3 has 12 residues. CDR3 DNA sequence: TGTGCCAGCAGCCACCGGGACAGCAACCTGTTTTTT. Translation: CASSHRDSNLFF.

The J gene is TRBJ1-3, the V gene TRBV4-3; TRBD1 might be the D (5 bases). Trimming shortened V by 5 bases and J by 0 bases, and 11 bases separated the two germline ends. The CDR3 consists of 15 residues. CDR1 is LGHNA and CDR2 is YSLEER in the germline V gene. In DNA, the CDR3 is TGCGCCAGCAGCAGGGACTCCGGCTCTGGAAACACCATATATTTT. This translates into CASSRDSGSGNTIYF.

The V gene is TRBV18, the J gene TRBJ2-7; 8 bases match TRBD1. From germline, CDR1 is KGHSH and CDR2 LQKENI. V lost 5 bases to trimming and J lost 1 base; unmatched junction nucleotides: 7. This CDR3 contains 15 residues. In nucleotides, the CDR3 is TGTGCCAGCTCAGAAGGGACAGGAGCATCCTACGAGCAGTACTTC. This translates into CASSEGTGASYEQYF.

The chain has TRBV6-1 and TRBJ1-4, with a weak D call TRBD1 (5 bases). The V and J ends lost 4 bases and 7 bases respectively, with 13 bases between them. Germline loops: CDR1 MNHNS, CDR2 SASEGT. CDR3 size: 14 residues. CDR3 in amino acids: CASSASRVGEKLFF. DNA for the CDR3: TGTGCCAGCAGTGCATCCAGGGTCGGTGAAAAACTGTTTTTT.

This rearrangement joins TRBV4-1 to TRBJ2-2; D not certain. Germline-derived CDR1 and CDR2 are MGHRA and YSYEKL. The V end lost 0 bases, the J end lost 4 bases, and 15 bases lay between the germline ends. The CDR3 is 17 amino acids. CDR3 coding DNA: TGCGCCAGCAGCCAAGATTCGGATCGCCCTAGCACCGGGGAGCTGTTTTTT. It translates to CASSQDSDRPSTGELFF.

V usage is TRBV27 and J usage is TRBJ1-4; TRBD1 agrees at 7 bases. Germline V gene sequence: CDR1 MNHEY, CDR2 SMNVEV (reference sequence). The CDR3 spans 18 residues. Germline trimming cut 6 bases from V and 9 bases from J; bases unmatched to any gene: 22. The CDR3 loop is CASSPSWDSRPISKKLFF. The CDR3 nucleotides are TGTGCCAGCAGCCCAAGTTGGGACAGCCGACCGATTAGTAAAAAACTGTTTTTT.

The chain combines TRBV2 with TRBJ2-7, with a weak D call TRBD2 (6 bases). This CDR3 comprises 14 residues. Germline lookup yields CDR1 SNHLY and CDR2 FYNNEI. The V end was cut by 1 base, the J end by 0 bases, with 7 bases between. The chain's CDR3 is CASSEGLVSYEQYF. The CDR3 coding sequence is TGTGCCAGCAGTGAAGGACTAGTCTCCTACGAGCAGTACTTC. The full variable domain, rest sourced from reference TRBV2 and TRBJ2-7, is EPEVTQTPSHQVTQMGQEVILRCVPISNHLYFYWYRQILGQKVEFLVSFYNNEISEKSEIFDDQFSVERPDGSNFTLKIRSTKLEDSAMYFCASSEGLVSYEQYFGPGTRLTVT.

This clone is classed as medium-sized. The sample contains more than one DNA sequence encoding this CDR3. For the CDR3, the DNA is TGCAGCGTTGAATCTCGGGATTACGAGCAGTACTTC. It is translated as CSVESRDYEQYF. The chain is built from TRBV29-1 and TRBJ2-7, with a weak D call TRBD2 (5 bases). CDR1 SQVTM and CDR2 ANQGSEA come from the germline V gene. The length of the CDR3 is 12 residues. Trimming took 2 bases from V and 4 from J, leaving 9 bases between them.

The V call is TRBV29-1, the J call TRBJ2-1; D is perhaps TRBD2 (5 bases). V lost 0 bases and J 0 bases, leaving 15 bases between the germline ends. CDR1 and CDR2 (germline): SQVTM, ANQGSEA. The CDR3 has 17 amino acids. CDR3: CSVEEVGSSNSYNEQFF. The CDR3 DNA sequence: TGCAGCGTTGAAGAGGTGGGGAGCTCCAACTCCTACAATGAGCAGTTCTTC.

V is TRBV29-1 and J is TRBJ1-2, with TRBD1 identical over 8 bases. The CDR3 length is 17 residues. Trimming took 6 bases from V and 7 from J; bases not matched to a gene: 22. The V gene's germline CDR1 is SQVTM and CDR2 ANQGSEA. The CDR3 reads CSVPNWTGHTGLSGYTF. Written as DNA, the CDR3 is TGCAGCGTCCCGAACTGGACAGGGCACACAGGCCTATCTGGCTACACCTTC.

This clone occurred a few times. The V call is TRBV5-4, the J call TRBJ2-7, with unresolved D. The CDR3 contains 13 residues. Germline V lookup: CDR1 SGHNT, CDR2 YYREEE (reference sequence). Trimming removed 0 bases at V and 7 bases at J, with 11 bases between. CDR3 nucleotides: TGTGCCAGCAGCTTGGTGGGTGCGCGGGAGCAGTACGTC. Its protein product is CASSLVGAREQYV.

The chain employs TRBV5-1 and TRBJ1-4; D perhaps matches TRBD1 (5 bases). V was trimmed by 4 bases and J by 5 bases, leaving 24 bases between them. Germline lookup yields CDR1 SGHRS and CDR2 YFSETQ. CDR3 length: 18 residues. The CDR3 DNA reads as TGCGCCAGCAGCCAATTTAGTCGGGGGATGAACACCAATGAAAAACTGTTTTTT. Amino acid sequence: CASSQFSRGMNTNEKLFF.

This clone was recorded a few times. The chain is built from TRBV10-3 and TRBJ2-7; the D gene is possibly TRBD2 (6 bases). Trimming stripped 3 bases from V and 2 bases from J, with 11 bases between. Germline V gene sequence: CDR1 ENHRY, CDR2 SYGVKD. The CDR3 contains 14 residues. The CDR3 DNA reads TGTGCCATCAGTGACGGGGGAGGCACCTACGAGCAGTACTTC. This sequence encodes CAISDGGGTYEQYF.

This clone was counted between two and nine times. This chain links TRBV2 with TRBJ2-1; 7 nucleotides agree with TRBD2. V lost 2 bases to trimming and J lost 0 bases; unmatched junction nucleotides: 4. The germline V gene has CDR1 SNHLY and CDR2 FYNNEI. CDR3 length equals 16 residues. This chain's CDR3 is CASSEQAGLSYNEQFF. The CDR3 DNA reads as TGTGCCAGCAGTGAACAAGCGGGGCTCTCCTACAATGAGCAGTTCTTC.

This chain uses TRBV6-1 with TRBJ2-3; TRBD1 agrees at 8 bases. The trim removed 7 bases at V and 0 bases at J, leaving 0 bases unmatched. The CDR3 sequence is 13 residues long. The V gene's germline CDR1 is MNHNS and CDR2 SASEGT. The CDR3 bases are TGTGCCAGCAACAGGGGGAGCACAGATACGCAGTATTTT. Translating it yields CASNRGSTDTQYF.

The chain recombines TRBV7-9 with TRBJ1-2, with D unclear. Looked up from germline, CDR1 is SEHNR and CDR2 is FQNEAQ (reference sequence). Trimming took 4 bases from V and 8 from J, leaving 17 bases between them. The CDR3 covers 14 residues. The CDR3 DNA reads TGTGCCAGCAGCTCCCAAGGAGGCCCAGCGGGCTACACCTTC. Translating it yields CASSSQGGPAGYTF. The full variable domain, its missing parts supplied by reference TRBV7-9 and TRBJ1-2, is DTGVSQNPRHKITKRGQNVTFRCDPISEHNRLYWYRQTLGQGPEFLTYFQNEAQLEKSRLLSDRFSAERPKGSFSTLEIQRTEQGDSAMYLCASSSQGGPAGYTFGSGTRLTVV.